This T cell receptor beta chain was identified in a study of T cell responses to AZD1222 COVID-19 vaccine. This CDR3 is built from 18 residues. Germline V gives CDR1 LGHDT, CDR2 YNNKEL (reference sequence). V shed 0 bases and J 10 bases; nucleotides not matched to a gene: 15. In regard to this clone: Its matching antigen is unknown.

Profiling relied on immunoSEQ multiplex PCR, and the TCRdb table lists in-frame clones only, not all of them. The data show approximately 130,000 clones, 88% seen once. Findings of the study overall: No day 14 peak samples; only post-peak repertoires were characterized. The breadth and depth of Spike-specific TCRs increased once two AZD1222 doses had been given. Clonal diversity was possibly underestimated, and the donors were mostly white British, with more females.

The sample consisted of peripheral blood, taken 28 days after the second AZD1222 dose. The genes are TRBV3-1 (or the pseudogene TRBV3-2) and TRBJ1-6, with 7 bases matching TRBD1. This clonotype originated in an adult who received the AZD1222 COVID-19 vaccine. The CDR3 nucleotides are TGTGCCAGCAGCCAAGAATTCCTAGGACAGGCTGTTCAGTCACCCCTCCACTTT. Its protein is CASSQEFLGQAVQSPLHF.